The T cell receptor beta chain described here comes from a study of OX40 agonist ivuxolimab in advanced cancers. Across the study: As their treatment, patients were administered ivuxolimab, an agonistic anti-OX40 (CD134) antibody.

TCRdb's table, derived via immunoSEQ multiplex PCR, lists solely in-frame clones and lacks some. Of over 40,000 clones listed, 85% were seen once; the top ten hold 2.5% to 3%. The CDR3 has 16 residues. Germline CDR1 reads LNHDA; CDR2 reads SQIVND (reference sequence). The trim removed 4 bases at V and 2 bases at J, leaving 10 bases unmatched. Study-wide results and caveats: Dosing at 0.1 to 3.0 mg/kg was accompanied by clonal expansion of CD4+ and CD8+ blood T cells by week 6.

Worth noting for this clone: Its antigen is still unknown.

This TCR was sampled from an adult with an advanced solid tumor such as melanoma, head and neck, liver or kidney cancer. The input for sequencing was CD4+ or CD8+ T cells sorted from blood, taken in a trial of the OX40 agonist ivuxolimab. The chain carries TRBV19 and TRBJ2-7, with 8 positions matching TRBD1. The CDR3 sequence is CASSTRTGRITYEQYF. DNA for the CDR3: TGTGCCAGTAGTACACGGACAGGGCGGATAACCTACGAGCAGTACTTC.